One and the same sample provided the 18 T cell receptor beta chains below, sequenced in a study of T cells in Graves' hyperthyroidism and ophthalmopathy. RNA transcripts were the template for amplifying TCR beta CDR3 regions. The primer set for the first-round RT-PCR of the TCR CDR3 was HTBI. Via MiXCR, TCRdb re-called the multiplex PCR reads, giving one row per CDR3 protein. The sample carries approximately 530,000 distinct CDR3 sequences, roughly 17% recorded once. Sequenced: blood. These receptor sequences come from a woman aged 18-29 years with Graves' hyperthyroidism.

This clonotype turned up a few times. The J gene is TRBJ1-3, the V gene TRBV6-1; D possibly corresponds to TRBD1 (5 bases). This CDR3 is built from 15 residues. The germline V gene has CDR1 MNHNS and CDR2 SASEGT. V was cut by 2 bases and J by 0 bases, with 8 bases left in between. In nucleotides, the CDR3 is TGTGCCAGCAGTGAATTCGACAGCTCTGGAAACACCATATATTTT. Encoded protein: CASSEFDSSGNTIYF.

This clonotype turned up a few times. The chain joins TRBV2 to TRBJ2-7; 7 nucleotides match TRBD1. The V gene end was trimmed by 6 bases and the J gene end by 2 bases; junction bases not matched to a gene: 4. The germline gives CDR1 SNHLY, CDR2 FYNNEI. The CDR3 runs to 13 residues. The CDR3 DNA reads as TGTGCCAGCAGAGGGGACAGTACCTACGAGCAGTACTTC. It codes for CASRGDSTYEQYF. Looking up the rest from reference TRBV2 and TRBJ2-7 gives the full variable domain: EPEVTQTPSHQVTQMGQEVILRCVPISNHLYFYWYRQILGQKVEFLVSFYNNEISEKSEIFDDQFSVERPDGSNFTLKIRSTKLEDSAMYFCASRGDSTYEQYFGPGTRLTVT.

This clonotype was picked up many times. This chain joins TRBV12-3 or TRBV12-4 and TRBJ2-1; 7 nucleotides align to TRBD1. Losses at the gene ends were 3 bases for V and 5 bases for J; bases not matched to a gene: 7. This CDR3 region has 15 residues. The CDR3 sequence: CASSLRGPYHNEQFF. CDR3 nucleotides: TGTGCCAGCAGTTTGAGGGGGCCCTACCACAATGAGCAGTTCTTC.

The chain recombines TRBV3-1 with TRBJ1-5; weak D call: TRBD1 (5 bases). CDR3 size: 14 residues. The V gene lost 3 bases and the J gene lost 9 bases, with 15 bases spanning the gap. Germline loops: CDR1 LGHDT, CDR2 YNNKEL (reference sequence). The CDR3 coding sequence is TGTGCCAGCAGCCATGGAGGGACCGGTGGGCCCCAGCATTTT. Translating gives CASSHGGTGGPQHF.

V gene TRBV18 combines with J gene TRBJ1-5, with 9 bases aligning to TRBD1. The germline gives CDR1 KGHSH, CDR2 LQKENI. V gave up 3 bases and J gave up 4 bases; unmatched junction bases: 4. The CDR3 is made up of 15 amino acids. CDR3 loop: CASSPGDRVNQPQHF. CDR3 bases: TGTGCCAGCTCACCTGGGGACAGGGTTAATCAGCCCCAGCATTTT. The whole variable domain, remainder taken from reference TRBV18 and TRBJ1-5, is NAGVMQNPRHLVRRRGQEARLRCSPMKGHSHVYWYRQLPEEGLKFMVYLQKENIIDESGMPKERFSAEFPKEGPSILRIQQVVRGDSAAYFCASSPGDRVNQPQHFGDGTRLSIL.

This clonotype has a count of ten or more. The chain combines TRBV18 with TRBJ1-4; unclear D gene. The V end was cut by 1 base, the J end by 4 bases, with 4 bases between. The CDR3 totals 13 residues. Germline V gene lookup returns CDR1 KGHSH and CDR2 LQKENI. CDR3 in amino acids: CASSPLGNEKLFF. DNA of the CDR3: TGTGCCAGCTCACCACTTGGTAATGAAAAACTGTTTTTT. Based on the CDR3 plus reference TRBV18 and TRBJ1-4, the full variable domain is NAGVMQNPRHLVRRRGQEARLRCSPMKGHSHVYWYRQLPEEGLKFMVYLQKENIIDESGMPKERFSAEFPKEGPSILRIQQVVRGDSAAYFCASSPLGNEKLFFGSGTQLSVL.

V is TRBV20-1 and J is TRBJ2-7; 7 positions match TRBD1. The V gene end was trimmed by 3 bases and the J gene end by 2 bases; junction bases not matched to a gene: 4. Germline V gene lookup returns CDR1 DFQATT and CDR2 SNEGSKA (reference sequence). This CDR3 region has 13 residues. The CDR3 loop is CSARQDRAYEQYF. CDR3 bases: TGCAGTGCTAGGCAAGACAGGGCCTACGAGCAGTACTTC.

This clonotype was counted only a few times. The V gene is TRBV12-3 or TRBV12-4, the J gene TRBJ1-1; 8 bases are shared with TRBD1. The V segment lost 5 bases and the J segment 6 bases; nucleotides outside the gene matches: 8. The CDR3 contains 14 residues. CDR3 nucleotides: TGTGCCAGCAGTAATGACAGGGGAAGCGCTGAAGCTTTCTTT. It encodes CASSNDRGSAEAFF.

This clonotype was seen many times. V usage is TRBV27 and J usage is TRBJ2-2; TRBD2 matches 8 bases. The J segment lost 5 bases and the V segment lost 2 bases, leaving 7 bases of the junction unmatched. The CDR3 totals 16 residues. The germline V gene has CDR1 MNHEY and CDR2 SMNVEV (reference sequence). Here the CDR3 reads CASSLNGGRRTGELFF. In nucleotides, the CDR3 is TGTGCCAGCAGTTTAAACGGCGGGAGGCGGACCGGGGAGCTGTTTTTT.

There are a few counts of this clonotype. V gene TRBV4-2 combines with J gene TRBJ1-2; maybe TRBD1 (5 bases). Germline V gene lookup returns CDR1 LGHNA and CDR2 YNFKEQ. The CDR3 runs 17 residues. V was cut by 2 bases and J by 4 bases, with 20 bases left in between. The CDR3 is CASSQSGRGVPSYGYTF. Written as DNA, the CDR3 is TGTGCCAGCAGCCAATCTGGACGGGGGGTACCTAGCTATGGCTACACCTTC.

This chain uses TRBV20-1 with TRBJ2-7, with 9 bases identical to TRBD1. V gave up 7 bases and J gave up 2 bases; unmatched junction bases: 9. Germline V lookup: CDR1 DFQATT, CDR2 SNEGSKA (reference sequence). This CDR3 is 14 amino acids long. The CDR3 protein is CSVYPGTGTYEQYF. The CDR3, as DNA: TGCAGTGTTTACCCCGGGACAGGGACCTACGAGCAGTACTTC.

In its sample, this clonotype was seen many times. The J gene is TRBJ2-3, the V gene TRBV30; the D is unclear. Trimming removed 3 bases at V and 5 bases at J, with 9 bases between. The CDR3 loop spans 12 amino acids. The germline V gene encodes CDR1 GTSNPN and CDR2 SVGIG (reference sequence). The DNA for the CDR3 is TGTGCCTGGAGCGGGTTTAGAGATACGCAGTATTTT. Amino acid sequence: CAWSGFRDTQYF.

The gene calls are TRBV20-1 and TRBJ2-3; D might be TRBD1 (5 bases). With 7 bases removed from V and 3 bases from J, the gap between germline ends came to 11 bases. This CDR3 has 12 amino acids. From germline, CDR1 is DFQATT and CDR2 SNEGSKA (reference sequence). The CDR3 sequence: CSVSSGTDTQYF. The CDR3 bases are TGCAGTGTGAGTTCAGGGACAGATACGCAGTATTTT.

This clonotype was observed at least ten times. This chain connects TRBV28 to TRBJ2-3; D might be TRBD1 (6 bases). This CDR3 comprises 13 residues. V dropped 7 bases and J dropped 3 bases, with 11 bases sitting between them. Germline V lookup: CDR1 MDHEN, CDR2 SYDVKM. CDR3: CASINRVTDTQYF. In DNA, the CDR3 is TGTGCCAGCATCAACAGGGTGACAGATACGCAGTATTTT.

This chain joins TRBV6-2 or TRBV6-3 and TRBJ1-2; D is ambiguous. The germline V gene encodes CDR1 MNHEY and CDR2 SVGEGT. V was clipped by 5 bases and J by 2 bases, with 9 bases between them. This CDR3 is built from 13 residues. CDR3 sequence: CASSVPENYGYTF. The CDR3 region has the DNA TGTGCCAGCAGTGTGCCGGAAAACTATGGCTACACCTTC.

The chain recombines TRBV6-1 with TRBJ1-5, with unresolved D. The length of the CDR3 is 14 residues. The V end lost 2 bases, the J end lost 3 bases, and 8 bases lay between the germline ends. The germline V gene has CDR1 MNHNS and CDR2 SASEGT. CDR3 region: CASSEMYTNQPQHF. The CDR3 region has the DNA TGTGCCAGCAGTGAAATGTACACCAATCAGCCCCAGCATTTT.

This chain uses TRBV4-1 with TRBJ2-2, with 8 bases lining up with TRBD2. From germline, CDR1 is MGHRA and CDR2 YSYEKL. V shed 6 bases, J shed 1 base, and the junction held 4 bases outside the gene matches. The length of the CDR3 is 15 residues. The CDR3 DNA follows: TGCGCCAGCAGGCCTCGGGAGGGGAACACCGGGGAGCTGTTTTTT. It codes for CASRPREGNTGELFF.

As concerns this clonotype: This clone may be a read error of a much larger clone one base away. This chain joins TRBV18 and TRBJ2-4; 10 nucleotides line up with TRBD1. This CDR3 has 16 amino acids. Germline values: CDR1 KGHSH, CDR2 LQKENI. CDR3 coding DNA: TGTGCCAGCTCGCATAGACAGGGGGCGACCAAAAACATTCCGTACTTC. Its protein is CASSHRQGATKNIPYF.